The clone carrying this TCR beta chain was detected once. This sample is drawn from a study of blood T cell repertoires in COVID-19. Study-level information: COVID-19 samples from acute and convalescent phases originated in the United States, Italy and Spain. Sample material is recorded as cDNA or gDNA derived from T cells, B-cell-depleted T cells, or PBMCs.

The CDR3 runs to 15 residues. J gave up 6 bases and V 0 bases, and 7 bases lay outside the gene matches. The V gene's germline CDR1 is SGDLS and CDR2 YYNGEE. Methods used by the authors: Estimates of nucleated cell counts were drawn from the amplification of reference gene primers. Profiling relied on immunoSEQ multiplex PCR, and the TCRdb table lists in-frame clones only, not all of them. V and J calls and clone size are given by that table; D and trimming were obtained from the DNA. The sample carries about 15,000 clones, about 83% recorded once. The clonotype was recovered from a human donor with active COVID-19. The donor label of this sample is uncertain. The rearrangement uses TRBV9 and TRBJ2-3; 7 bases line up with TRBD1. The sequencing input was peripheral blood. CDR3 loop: CASSVETGRVDTQYF. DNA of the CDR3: TGTGCCAGCAGCGTAGAGACAGGGCGGGTCGATACGCAGTATTTT.